Presented here are 24 T cell receptor beta chains from one specimen sequenced in a study of T cell changes during pregnancy in multiple sclerosis (dated by TCRdb to about 2019). Libraries were built with the immunoSEQ multiplex PCR assay. The source is immuneACCESS, and TCRdb retained only in-frame sequences with V and J called. Part of the clones is not carried over; for the studies checked, unresolved V genes explain less than half of this, and the remainder is unexplained. Counted in this sample were tens of thousands of clones; approximately 89% of them appeared once. The top ten hold 6% to 7.5% of the sample. The source material was CD8+ T cells from peripheral blood mononuclear cells, sampled in the second trimester of pregnancy. The receptor set was obtained from a female donor with multiple sclerosis, enrolled in a pregnancy study.

Remarks on this clone: Additional DNA sequences in this sample encode the identical CDR3. The rearrangement links TRBV6-1 to TRBJ2-1; TRBD2 matches 13 bases. Germline V gives CDR1 MNHNS, CDR2 SASEGT. This CDR3 comprises 15 residues. The J segment lost 7 bases and the V segment lost 1 base, leaving 1 base of the junction unmatched. CDR3 coding DNA: TGTGCCAGCAGTGAAGGGACTAGCGGGAGTAATGAGCAGTTCTTC. This sequence encodes CASSEGTSGSNEQFF.

The chain joins TRBV7-9 to TRBJ2-7, with 15 positions matching TRBD2. The CDR3 length is 14 residues. From germline, CDR1 is SEHNR and CDR2 FQNEAQ (reference sequence). Trimming took 5 bases from V and 7 from J; bases not matched to a gene: 3. The CDR3 nucleotides are TGTGCCAGCAGCCCCGGGACTAGCGGGAGGGAGCAGTACTTC. It yields the protein CASSPGTSGREQYF.

J is TRBJ2-7 and V is TRBV6-5; 10 bases map to TRBD2. CDR1 and CDR2 from the germline V gene are MNHEY and SVGAGI. V shed 6 bases, J shed 5 bases, and the junction held 10 bases outside the gene matches. The CDR3 totals 15 residues. CDR3 bases: TGTGCCAGCAGCCCCGGGACTAGCGAGGTCCACGAGCAGTACTTC. Amino acids: CASSPGTSEVHEQYF.

The rearrangement uses TRBV4-3 and TRBJ2-7; tentative D call: TRBD1 (6 bases). The V end was cut by 4 bases, the J end by 0 bases, with 13 bases between. Germline V gene sequence: CDR1 LGHNA, CDR2 YSLEER. This CDR3 comprises 15 residues. The CDR3 region is CASSPGRDTSYEQYF. The DNA of the CDR3 is TGCGCCAGCAGCCCAGGAAGGGACACCTCCTACGAGCAGTACTTC.

The V and J genes are TRBV7-2 and TRBJ2-7; no definite D call. Germline values: CDR1 SGHTA, CDR2 FQGNSA. Between the trimmed V and J ends, which lost 3 bases and 0 bases, there was a span of 3 bases. CDR3 length: 12 amino acids. CDR3 region: CASSFRSYEQYF. For the CDR3, the DNA is TGTGCCAGCAGCTTCCGCTCCTACGAGCAGTACTTC.

V and J are TRBV10-3 and TRBJ2-1, with 7 bases fitting TRBD2. The CDR3 totals 15 residues. The junction had 10 bases not matched to a gene; V was cut back by 3 bases and J by 8 bases. In germline, CDR1 is ENHRY, CDR2 SYGVKD. CDR3 protein: CAISDWRETFDEQFF. In nucleotides, the CDR3 is TGTGCCATCAGTGATTGGCGGGAGACATTCGATGAGCAGTTCTTC.

This rearrangement joins TRBV5-6 to TRBJ2-7; tentatively, D is TRBD2 (6 bases). V was cut by 2 bases and J by 2 bases, with 11 bases left in between. The CDR3 spans 14 residues. Germline-derived CDR1 and CDR2 are SGHDT and YYEEEE. In DNA form, the CDR3 reads TGTGCCAGCAGCTTCGGGACTCGACCCTACGAGCAGTACTTC. Translated: CASSFGTRPYEQYF. The full variable domain, completed using reference TRBV5-6 and TRBJ2-7, is DAGVTQSPTHLIKTRGQQVTLRCSPKSGHDTVSWYQQALGQGPQFIFQYYEEEERQRGNFPDRFSGHQFPNYSSELNVNALLLGDSALYLCASSFGTRPYEQYFGPGTRLTVT.

The rearrangement joins TRBV7-8 to TRBJ2-7; D perhaps matches TRBD2 (6 bases). CDR1 and CDR2 (germline): SGHVS, FQNEAQ. The V end lost 0 bases, the J end lost 5 bases, and 14 bases lay between the germline ends. The CDR3 totals 15 residues. CDR3 sequence: CASSLARQGGHEQYF. CDR3 nucleotide sequence: TGTGCCAGCAGCTTAGCTAGGCAGGGAGGCCACGAGCAGTACTTC.

This clone has just a few counts. V usage is TRBV5-6 and J usage is TRBJ1-2; tentatively, D is TRBD1 (5 bases). This CDR3 has 16 residues. From germline, CDR1 is SGHDT and CDR2 YYEEEE. Trimming left V 2 bases short and J 4 bases short, with 18 bases between. The CDR3 protein is CASSFEDSTSSYGYTF. The DNA of the CDR3 is TGTGCCAGCAGCTTCGAAGACAGTACCTCTTCCTATGGCTACACCTTC.

V and J are TRBV7-3 and TRBJ2-3; TRBD1 matches at 7 bases. CDR1 and CDR2 from the germline V gene are SGHTA and FQGTGA. CDR3 length: 13 residues. CDR3 nucleotide sequence: TGTTTGCGCCGGGACAGACGCACAGATACGCAGTATTTT. As protein: CLRRDRRTDTQYF.

This chain uses TRBV28 with TRBJ2-3, with 8 bases lining up with TRBD1. Germline trimming cut 6 bases from V and 3 bases from J; bases unmatched to any gene: 8. The CDR3 has 15 residues. The germline V gene encodes CDR1 MDHEN and CDR2 SYDVKM. The CDR3 nucleotides read TGTGCCAGCAGCTTGGACAGGGAGGTAACAGATACGCAGTATTTT. This translates into CASSLDREVTDTQYF.

The chain couples TRBV2 to TRBJ1-6, with 8 bases aligning to TRBD1. Germline CDR1 reads SNHLY; CDR2 reads FYNNEI. V was pared by 8 bases and J by 6 bases, with 3 bases of the junction left unmatched. The CDR3 runs 13 residues. CDR3 residues: CASLTGGNSPLHF. The CDR3 DNA sequence: TGTGCCAGCCTAACAGGGGGTAATTCACCCCTCCACTTT.

The chain employs TRBV7-9 and TRBJ2-7, with no clear D. The CDR3 covers 14 residues. The germline V and J ends were trimmed by 5 bases and 3 bases, with 14 bases remaining between them. CDR1 SEHNR and CDR2 FQNEAQ come from the germline V gene (reference sequence). The CDR3: CASSRSTEFYEQYF. The CDR3 nucleotides read TGTGCCAGCAGCCGATCGACGGAGTTCTACGAGCAGTACTTC.

The chain recombines TRBV4-3 with TRBJ2-6; perhaps TRBD1 as D (6 bases). Germline V CDR1 and CDR2: LGHNA, YSLEER. This CDR3 is 16 amino acids long. Trimming removed 4 bases at V and 0 bases at J, with 10 bases between. In nucleotides, the CDR3 is TGCGCCAGCAGCCGGGACATTAGCTCTGGGGCCAACGTCCTGACTTTC. Translation gives CASSRDISSGANVLTF.

The genes are TRBV19 and TRBJ2-7, with TRBD2 identical over 9 bases. J was trimmed by 7 bases and V by 3 bases; bases with no gene match: 7. This CDR3 is 14 amino acids long. Germline V gives CDR1 LNHDA, CDR2 SQIVND (reference sequence). CDR3 sequence: CASSMGLAGLEQYF. The CDR3 DNA is TGTGCCAGTAGTATGGGTCTAGCGGGACTGGAGCAGTACTTC.

The chain combines TRBV27 with TRBJ2-3, with 11 positions matching TRBD1. Trimming at V came to 2 bases and at J to 5 bases, leaving 3 bases not matched to a gene. Germline CDR1 and CDR2: MNHEY and SMNVEV (reference sequence). The CDR3 is 15 residues long. The CDR3 reads CASSLGQGAGDTQYF. The CDR3 region has the DNA TGTGCCAGCAGTTTAGGACAGGGGGCTGGAGATACGCAGTATTTT.

This chain joins TRBV27 and TRBJ2-4; D unresolved. V lost 3 bases and J lost 2, with 11 bases in between. The CDR3 extends over 15 amino acids. CDR1 MNHEY and CDR2 SMNVEV come from the germline V gene (reference sequence). The CDR3 DNA reads TGTGCCAGCAGTTTCGCCCCGGTCCCCAAAAACATTCAGTACTTC. Its translation: CASSFAPVPKNIQYF.

The chain combines TRBV7-9 with TRBJ2-7, with a tentative D call TRBD1 (6 bases). The CDR3 is 16 amino acids. Germline assignment: CDR1 SEHNR and CDR2 FQNEAQ (reference sequence). Trimming pared 4 bases from V and 6 bases from J, leaving 22 bases between. DNA of the CDR3: TGTGCCAGCAGCTCTTCATTGACAGGTTTATACAGCGAGCAGTACTTC. It yields the protein CASSSSLTGLYSEQYF.

V is TRBV6-1 and J is TRBJ2-7; unclear D gene. Between the trimmed V and J ends, which lost 0 bases and 5 bases, there was a span of 11 bases. The germline V gene has CDR1 MNHNS and CDR2 SASEGT. The CDR3 runs to 14 residues. The CDR3 loop reads CASSEAEGADEQYF. The CDR3 DNA reads TGTGCCAGCAGTGAAGCGGAAGGTGCGGACGAGCAGTACTTC.

The genes are TRBV15 and TRBJ1-2; 10 nucleotides match TRBD1. After removal of 3 bases from V and 8 bases from J, the junction contained 6 bases not matched to a gene. The germline gives CDR1 LNHNV, CDR2 YYDKDF (reference sequence). This CDR3 region has 14 residues. In DNA, the CDR3 is TGTGCCACCAGCAGTCCCCGGGACAGGGGCGGCTACACCTTC. Protein product: CATSSPRDRGGYTF.

The chain combines TRBV19 with TRBJ1-1; D call uncertain. V was clipped by 6 bases and J by 5 bases, with 25 bases between them. This CDR3 contains 17 residues. Per the germline V gene, CDR1 is LNHDA and CDR2 is SQIVND (reference sequence). As DNA, the CDR3 is TGTGCCAGTAGCACACTCACACGGTCGTACGGAGGGACTGAAGCTTTCTTT. Translating it yields CASSTLTRSYGGTEAFF.

This chain links TRBV6-1 with TRBJ2-7; maybe TRBD1 (6 bases). Germline CDR1 is MNHNS and CDR2 is SASEGT. CDR3 length: 13 residues. V lost 8 bases and J lost 2, with 13 bases in between. The DNA for the CDR3 is TGTGCCAGCGAGGGGGACAAGACCTACGAGCAGTACTTC. Translated, it gives CASEGDKTYEQYF.

The gene calls are TRBV15 and TRBJ2-5, with TRBD1 matching over 11 bases. Trimming removed 3 bases from V and 0 bases from J; junction bases left unmatched: 3. CDR1 is LNHNV and CDR2 is YYDKDF in the germline V gene (reference sequence). The CDR3 is 16 amino acids. DNA for the CDR3: TGTGCCACCAGCAGGGGGACAGGGGGTTACCAAGAGACCCAGTACTTC. It encodes CATSRGTGGYQETQYF.

J is TRBJ1-1 and V is TRBV5-1; D is undetermined. The germline V gene has CDR1 SGHRS and CDR2 YFSETQ. The ends were cut back, 0 bases at V and 3 bases at J, with 9 bases in the middle. This CDR3 is 14 amino acids long. This chain's CDR3 is CASSLGTLHTEAFF. The CDR3 nucleotides are TGCGCCAGCAGCTTGGGGACTCTCCACACTGAAGCTTTCTTT.